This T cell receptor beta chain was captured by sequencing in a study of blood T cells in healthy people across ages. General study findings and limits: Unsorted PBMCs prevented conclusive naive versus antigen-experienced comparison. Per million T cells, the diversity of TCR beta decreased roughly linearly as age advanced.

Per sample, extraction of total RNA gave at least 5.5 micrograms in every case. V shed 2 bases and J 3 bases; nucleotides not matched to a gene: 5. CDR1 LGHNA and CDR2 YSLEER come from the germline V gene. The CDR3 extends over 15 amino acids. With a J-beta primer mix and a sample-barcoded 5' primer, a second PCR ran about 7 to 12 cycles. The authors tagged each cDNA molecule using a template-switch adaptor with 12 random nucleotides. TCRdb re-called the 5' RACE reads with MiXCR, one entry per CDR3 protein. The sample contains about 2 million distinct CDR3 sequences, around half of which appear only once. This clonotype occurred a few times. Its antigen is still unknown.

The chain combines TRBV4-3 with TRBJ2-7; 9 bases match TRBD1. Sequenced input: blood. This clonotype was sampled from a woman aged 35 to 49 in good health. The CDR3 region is CASSQTGTGLYEQYF. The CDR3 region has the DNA TGCGCCAGCAGCCAAACCGGGACAGGGCTCTACGAGCAGTACTTC.